Listed here are 15 T cell receptor beta chains from one sample, sequenced in a study of blood T cell repertoires in COVID-19. The repertoire was sequenced with immunoSEQ multiplex PCR; TCRdb's copy has only in-frame clones and lacks some. The sample yields 300,000 or so clones, 87% seen once. Sequenced: PBMCs or T cells enriched from blood (not recorded which). The receptors originated from a woman in her twenties or thirties who had recovered from COVID-19.

On this clone itself: In the same sample, other DNA sequences code for this CDR3. The chain combines TRBV5-1 with TRBJ1-2; 7 bases are shared with TRBD1. The CDR3 extends over 13 amino acids. The V segment lost 4 bases and the J segment 3 bases; nucleotides outside the gene matches: 3. The V gene's germline CDR1 is SGHRS and CDR2 YFSETQ. DNA for the CDR3: TGCGCCAGCAGCACCGGACAGGACTATGGCTACACCTTC. This translates into CASSTGQDYGYTF.

The chain uses TRBV30 and TRBJ1-2; TRBD1 agrees at 8 bases. The CDR3 has 15 amino acids. Losses at the gene ends were 1 base for V and 5 bases for J; bases not matched to a gene: 9. Germline CDR1 and CDR2: GTSNPN and SVGIG (reference sequence). CDR3 nucleotides: TGTGCCTGGAGTGACTCAGCAGGGGGCGCATATGGCTACACCTTC. Translated: CAWSDSAGGAYGYTF.

The V call is TRBV5-1, the J call TRBJ2-5; tentative D call: TRBD2 (5 bases). Germline values: CDR1 SGHRS, CDR2 YFSETQ. The CDR3 spans 15 residues. Trimming removed 2 bases from V and 0 bases from J, with 11 bases in between. Written as DNA, the CDR3 is TGCGCCAGCAGCTTCGAGCGGCCGTACCAAGAGACCCAGTACTTC. This sequence encodes CASSFERPYQETQYF.

This rearrangement joins TRBV15 to TRBJ2-7, with 8 bases lining up with TRBD1. J was trimmed by 6 bases and V by 3 bases; bases with no gene match: 13. The CDR3 length is 16 residues. Germline V gene data show CDR1 as LNHNV and CDR2 as YYDKDF (reference sequence). The CDR3, as DNA: TGTGCCACCAGCAGTCAATGGACAGGGTCGAGACTCGAGCAGTACTTC. Translating gives CATSSQWTGSRLEQYF.

The genes are TRBV5-1 and TRBJ2-7; D is perhaps TRBD1 (5 bases). V lost 4 bases to trimming and J lost 1 base, with 18 bases between them. The V gene's germline CDR1 is SGHRS and CDR2 YFSETQ. The CDR3 is 16 residues long. The CDR3 sequence: CASSQGSPRDSYEQYF. The CDR3 DNA reads as TGCGCCAGCAGCCAGGGCAGCCCCAGGGATTCCTACGAGCAGTACTTC.

This chain uses TRBV2 with TRBJ1-2, with D tentatively TRBD1 (5 bases). Trimming stripped 6 bases from V and 2 bases from J, with 13 bases between. Germline V gives CDR1 SNHLY, CDR2 FYNNEI. The CDR3 runs 14 residues. The CDR3: CASSGTPPNYGYTF. Here the CDR3 DNA reads TGTGCCAGCAGCGGGACTCCACCAAACTATGGCTACACCTTC. The full variable domain, its missing parts supplied by reference TRBV2 and TRBJ1-2, is EPEVTQTPSHQVTQMGQEVILRCVPISNHLYFYWYRQILGQKVEFLVSFYNNEISEKSEIFDDQFSVERPDGSNFTLKIRSTKLEDSAMYFCASSGTPPNYGYTFGSGTRLTVV.

This clone came up once. The chain recombines TRBV3-1 (or the pseudogene TRBV3-2) with TRBJ1-6, with D perhaps TRBD1 (5 bases). Deletions cut 0 bases from V and 10 bases from J, with 13 bases between. This CDR3 is built from 15 residues. Germline V lookup: CDR1 LGHDT, CDR2 YNNKEL (reference sequence). The DNA for the CDR3 is TGTGCCAGCAGCCAAGATGTCCTGCCAGGGTCACCCCTCCACTTT. Its protein product is CASSQDVLPGSPLHF.

This chain connects TRBV30 to TRBJ1-3, with 7 bases matching TRBD1. This CDR3 has 15 residues. Trimming removed 2 bases from V and 4 bases from J; junction bases left unmatched: 8. Germline V gene lookup returns CDR1 GTSNPN and CDR2 SVGIG (reference sequence). This CDR3 is CAWSTDRVSGNTIYF. For the CDR3, the DNA is TGTGCCTGGAGTACCGACAGGGTATCCGGAAACACCATATATTTT.

The chain is built from TRBV24-1 and TRBJ1-6, with TRBD1 matching 8 bases. The CDR3 loop spans 16 amino acids. The V gene end was trimmed by 3 bases and the J gene end by 6 bases; junction bases not matched to a gene: 6. Germline-derived CDR1 and CDR2 are KGHDR and SFDVKD. CDR3: CATSDGQGIGNSPLHF. The CDR3 nucleotides are TGTGCCACCAGTGATGGACAGGGCATCGGTAATTCACCCCTCCACTTT.

This chain connects TRBV5-1 to TRBJ1-1; D gene ambiguous. The germline V gene encodes CDR1 SGHRS and CDR2 YFSETQ. V shed 2 bases and J shed 1 base, with 6 bases lying between them. This CDR3 has 13 amino acids. The DNA for the CDR3 is TGCGCCAGCAGCTTCGCCGGGAACACTGAAGCTTTCTTT. It specifies CASSFAGNTEAFF.

This sequence joins TRBV5-6 and TRBJ2-5; the D gene is possibly TRBD1 (5 bases). V was clipped by 4 bases and J by 1 base, with 8 bases between them. The CDR3 extends over 13 amino acids. Germline V lookup: CDR1 SGHDT, CDR2 YYEEEE. The CDR3: CASSPDTQETQYF. The CDR3 bases are TGTGCCAGCAGCCCGGACACCCAAGAGACCCAGTACTTC.

This clone appeared a single time. The CDR3 spells CASSLGSRSGEGYTF. CDR3 nucleotide sequence: TGTGCCAGCAGCTTAGGTTCTCGTTCCGGGGAAGGCTACACCTTC. The rearrangement joins TRBV7-8 to TRBJ1-2; no clear D gene. Trimming took 1 base from V and 8 from J, leaving 17 bases between them. Germline-derived CDR1 and CDR2 are SGHVS and FQNEAQ. This CDR3 region has 15 residues.

The chain employs TRBV21-1 and TRBJ1-6. TRBV21-1 has pseudogene status. This CDR3 is 16 amino acids long. CDR3 nucleotide sequence: TGTGCCAGCAGCAAAGACGGAGAGGCCGAGGGTTCACCCCTCCACTTT. Protein: CASSKDGEAEGSPLHF.

The chain combines TRBV7-3 with TRBJ2-5; 10 nucleotides line up with TRBD1. This CDR3 is built from 15 residues. Germline CDR1 SGHTA, CDR2 FQGTGA. With 5 bases clipped from V and 4 bases from J, the junction kept 7 bases outside the gene matches. The CDR3 region is CASSDGQGGRETQYF. The DNA of the CDR3 is TGTGCCAGCAGCGACGGACAGGGGGGGCGAGAGACCCAGTACTTC.

In this sample, this clone turned up a few times. The rearrangement uses TRBV2 and TRBJ1-1; D remains unclear. The CDR3 covers 15 residues. Between the trimmed V and J ends, which lost 11 bases and 4 bases, there was a span of 23 bases. Germline V CDR1 and CDR2: SNHLY, FYNNEI. This CDR3 reads CAGKEPLGMGTEAFF. The CDR3 coding sequence is TGTGCCGGCAAGGAACCACTAGGGATGGGCACTGAAGCTTTCTTT. The full variable domain, completed using reference TRBV2 and TRBJ1-1, is EPEVTQTPSHQVTQMGQEVILRCVPISNHLYFYWYRQILGQKVEFLVSFYNNEISEKSEIFDDQFSVERPDGSNFTLKIRSTKLEDSAMYFCAGKEPLGMGTEAFFGQGTRLTVV.